The source of this TCR beta chain is a study of T cells in Graves' hyperthyroidism and ophthalmopathy. Study results and caveats: Researchers found most expanded thyroid clonotypes above 0.001 in blood as well.

This clonotype has at least ten counts. Its antigen is not known. The source material, RNA transcripts, was used to amplify TCR beta CDR3 regions. Researchers ran a first-round RT-PCR on the TCR CDR3 using the HTBI primer set. TCRdb fed the multiplex PCR reads into MiXCR, producing one record per CDR3 protein. The table shows about 420,000 distinct CDR3 sequences, with approximately 15% occurring only once. The germline V gene encodes CDR1 DFQATT and CDR2 SNEGSKA (reference sequence). This CDR3 is built from 13 residues. The ends were cut back, 0 bases at V and 5 bases at J, with 9 bases in the middle. If no ophthalmopathy progression occurred within 18 months, Graves' hyperthyroidism was stable. A patient was excluded if there was uncontrolled infection, other autoimmune disease, pregnancy or lactation. Diagnoses rested on clinical symptoms, serum thyroxine and TRAb, thyroid ultrasound and orbital computed tomography.

The clonotype was recovered from a woman aged 18 to 35 with Graves' hyperthyroidism. Sequencing was carried out using blood. The rearrangement joins TRBV20-1 to TRBJ2-3, with a weak D call TRBD2 (5 bases). CDR3 region: CSARDSGEDTQYF. The CDR3 region has the DNA TGCAGTGCTAGAGATTCCGGGGAAGATACGCAGTATTTT.